Following are 31 T cell receptor beta chains from one sample sequenced in a study of shared clonotypes between healthy human individuals. Sequenced by immunoSEQ multiplex PCR; TCRdb stores in-frame clones only, minus some. Counted here are fewer than 700,000 clones, just over 75% occurring once; the ten biggest clones make up 12%. The sample consisted of PBMCs. These receptors all come from a woman between 40 and 50 years old in good health. Some clones in this sample may be carry-over from other donors' samples.

The chain employs TRBV6-6 and TRBJ2-1; D not certain. This CDR3 region has 15 residues. Per the germline V gene, CDR1 is MNHNY and CDR2 is SVGAGI (reference sequence). V dropped 4 bases and J dropped 0 bases, with 10 bases sitting between them. CDR3 nucleotide sequence: TGTGCCAGCAGTTTTAAGGTGAGCTCCTACAATGAGCAGTTCTTC. It specifies CASSFKVSSYNEQFF.

This sequence joins TRBV10-3 and TRBJ2-7, with a tentative D call TRBD1 (6 bases). The CDR3 totals 14 residues. Germline V gives CDR1 ENHRY, CDR2 SYGVKD. The V end lost 6 bases, the J end lost 0 bases, and 12 bases lay between the germline ends. The CDR3 sequence is CAISQDSNSYEQYF. The DNA for the CDR3 is TGTGCCATCAGCCAGGACAGTAACTCCTACGAGCAGTACTTC.

This clone was found a few times. The chain uses TRBV10-3 and TRBJ2-7; 7 nucleotides match TRBD1. This CDR3 is built from 15 residues. V lost 3 bases to trimming and J lost 0 bases; unmatched junction nucleotides: 5. Germline V gene lookup returns CDR1 ENHRY and CDR2 SYGVKD. CDR3 region: CAISDPTGSSYEQYF. CDR3 nucleotides: TGTGCCATCAGTGACCCGACAGGGAGCTCCTACGAGCAGTACTTC.

This clone was counted a few times. Other nucleotide sequences from this sample produce the same CDR3. This chain joins TRBV28 and TRBJ2-7; D gene unclear. Trimming took off 5 bases at V and 2 bases at J, with 7 bases between the two ends. Germline V lookup: CDR1 MDHEN, CDR2 SYDVKM. This CDR3 region has 12 residues. CDR3 coding DNA: TGTGCCAGCAGTCTGACTGCCTACGAGCAGTACTTC. This sequence encodes CASSLTAYEQYF.

This clone was counted between two and nine times. CDR3 protein: CASSLGQNNEKLFF. CDR3 DNA sequence: TGTGCCAGCAGCTTAGGTCAGAATAATGAAAAACTGTTTTTT. V usage is TRBV11-2 and J usage is TRBJ1-4; no clear D. Germline CDR1 is SGHAT and CDR2 is FQNNGV. V was trimmed by 1 base and J by 4 bases, leaving 7 bases between them. This CDR3 has 14 residues.

This chain links TRBV6-5 with TRBJ1-5; a possible D gene is TRBD1 (6 bases). CDR1 MNHEY and CDR2 SVGAGI come from the germline V gene. The CDR3 has 14 amino acids. V was clipped by 0 bases and J by 5 bases, with 8 bases between them. Here the CDR3 reads CASSYSYRDQPQHF. As DNA, the CDR3 is TGTGCCAGCAGTTACTCTTACAGGGATCAGCCCCAGCATTTT.

Points on this clone: This sequence is one base from a far larger clone and is likely a read error. The same CDR3 arises from other DNA sequences in this sample as well. This rearrangement joins TRBV6-1 to TRBJ2-2; D may match TRBD1 or TRBD2 (6 bases each). CDR3 length: 15 amino acids. The germline CDR1 and CDR2 sequences are MNHNS and SASEGT. CDR3 loop: CASTPGDTHTGELFF. The DNA for the CDR3 is TGTGCCAGCACCCCGGGGGACACTCACACCGGGGAACTGTTTTTT.

A remark on this clone: The identical CDR3 is also encoded by other nucleotide sequences in the sample. The chain links TRBV10-3 to TRBJ1-4; D ambiguous. The germline CDR1 and CDR2 sequences are ENHRY and SYGVKD. The CDR3 sequence is 12 residues long. The ends were cut back, 0 bases at V and 8 bases at J, with 4 bases in the middle. This CDR3 is CAISESGEKLFF. CDR3 nucleotide sequence: TGTGCCATCAGTGAGTCTGGGGAAAAACTGTTTTTT.

This clone was counted between two and nine times. This chain connects TRBV19 to TRBJ2-5; D may be TRBD2 (6 bases). The CDR3 runs 12 residues. Trimming took off 10 bases at V and 6 bases at J, with 15 bases between the two ends. The germline gives CDR1 LNHDA, CDR2 SQIVND (reference sequence). The CDR3 is CATRTAGKTQYF. CDR3 DNA sequence: TGTGCCACCCGGACGGCGGGGAAGACCCAGTACTTC. The full variable domain, rest sourced from reference TRBV19 and TRBJ2-5, is DGGITQSPKYLFRKEGQNVTLSCEQNLNHDAMYWYRQDPGQGLRLIYYSQIVNDFQKGDIAEGYSVSREKKESFPLTVTSAQKNPTAFYLCATRTAGKTQYFGPGTRLLVL.

The sample holds one count of this clone. The chain has TRBV7-6 and TRBJ2-1; 12 bases agree with TRBD2. The CDR3 length is 16 residues. CDR1 SGHVS and CDR2 FNYEAQ come from the germline V gene. After removal of 4 bases from V and 7 bases from J, the junction contained 8 bases not matched to a gene. In DNA, the CDR3 is TGTGCCAGCAGCTCCCAGACTAGCGGGAGTATGAATGAGCAGTTCTTC. This codes for CASSSQTSGSMNEQFF. The full variable domain, its missing parts supplied by reference TRBV7-6 and TRBJ2-1, is GAGVSQSPRYKVTKRGQDVALRCDPISGHVSLYWYRQALGQGPEFLTYFNYEAQQDKSGLPNDRFSAERPEGSISTLTIQRTEQRDSAMYRCASSSQTSGSMNEQFFGPGTRLTVL.

The V gene is TRBV6-4, the J gene TRBJ1-1; D perhaps matches TRBD1 (6 bases). Germline assignment: CDR1 MRHNA and CDR2 SNTAGT. This CDR3 is 13 amino acids long. Deletions cut 3 bases from V and 4 bases from J, with 9 bases between. CDR3 in DNA: TGTGCCAGCAGTGAACAAGGGGGCACTGAAGCTTTCTTT. Its translation is CASSEQGGTEAFF.

This clone has just one count. The rearrangement joins TRBV7-7 to TRBJ2-5; D unclear. Germline V gene sequence: CDR1 SSHAT, CDR2 FNYEAQ (reference sequence). The CDR3 has 14 amino acids. Trimming took off 5 bases at V and 1 base at J, with 11 bases between the two ends. CDR3 protein: CASSLDIRQETQYF. The CDR3 region has the DNA TGTGCCAGCAGCCTCGACATACGCCAAGAGACCCAGTACTTC.

The chain recombines TRBV10-1 with TRBJ2-7, with D perhaps TRBD2 (7 bases). Germline V lookup: CDR1 WNHNN, CDR2 SYGVQD (reference sequence). There are 14 residues in the CDR3. V lost 6 bases to trimming and J lost 0 bases, with 12 bases between them. The CDR3 here is CASSRGAGSYEQYF. In nucleotides, the CDR3 is TGCGCCAGCAGCCGGGGGGCCGGCTCCTACGAGCAGTACTTC.

The genes are TRBV13 and TRBJ2-5; 11 bases line up with TRBD1. Germline V CDR1 and CDR2: PRHDT, FYEKMQ (reference sequence). V was pared by 3 bases and J by 4 bases, with 4 bases of the junction left unmatched. The CDR3 totals 15 residues. The CDR3 bases are TGTGCCAGCAGCTTGGGGACAGGGGGTGTAGAGACCCAGTACTTC. Protein product: CASSLGTGGVETQYF.

The chain is built from TRBV5-6 and TRBJ2-4; D is unclear. With 2 bases removed from V and 0 bases from J, the gap between germline ends came to 15 bases. The CDR3 runs to 17 residues. Germline V lookup: CDR1 SGHDT, CDR2 YYEEEE. In nucleotides, the CDR3 is TGTGCCAGCAGCTTAGGTCAGACCTTTAAAGCCAAAAACATTCAGTACTTC. As protein: CASSLGQTFKAKNIQYF. Complete variable domain (other parts from reference TRBV5-6 and TRBJ2-4): DAGVTQSPTHLIKTRGQQVTLRCSPKSGHDTVSWYQQALGQGPQFIFQYYEEEERQRGNFPDRFSGHQFPNYSSELNVNALLLGDSALYLCASSLGQTFKAKNIQYFGAGTRLSVL.

The chain links TRBV5-1 to TRBJ1-1; D unclear. V was trimmed by 1 base and J by 1 base, leaving 8 bases between them. Germline CDR1 reads SGHRS; CDR2 reads YFSETQ. The CDR3 has 14 residues. CDR3 in DNA: TGCGCCAGCAGCTTGTCCGGGCAGAACACTGAAGCTTTCTTT. Translating gives CASSLSGQNTEAFF.

V gene TRBV15 combines with J gene TRBJ2-7; 9 bases match TRBD1. CDR3 length: 15 residues. Germline CDR1 and CDR2: LNHNV and YYDKDF (reference sequence). Trimming took 4 bases from V and 10 from J; bases not matched to a gene: 14. The CDR3 region is CATSTPGQGDVQQYF. CDR3 in DNA: TGTGCCACCAGCACCCCGGGACAGGGAGATGTCCAACAGTACTTC.

The chain uses TRBV4-1 and TRBJ2-1; perhaps TRBD2 as D (5 bases). Trimming stripped 0 bases from V and 6 bases from J, with 15 bases between. The CDR3 is 16 amino acids. The germline gives CDR1 MGHRA, CDR2 YSYEKL. CDR3 amino acids: CASSQDYPTSFNEQFF. In DNA, the CDR3 is TGCGCCAGCAGCCAAGATTACCCTACTAGTTTCAATGAGCAGTTCTTC.

The V and J genes are TRBV15 and TRBJ2-5; 7 bases match TRBD2. Germline values: CDR1 LNHNV, CDR2 YYDKDF (reference sequence). The J segment lost 5 bases and the V segment lost 2 bases, leaving 17 bases of the junction unmatched. This CDR3 is 18 amino acids long. CDR3 loop: CATSRFALSGREWETQYF. The CDR3 DNA sequence: TGTGCCACCAGCAGATTTGCCCTGTCGGGGCGGGAGTGGGAGACCCAGTACTTC.

About this clone: Other nucleotide sequences in the sample specify the same CDR3. This rearrangement joins TRBV5-1 to TRBJ2-6; 7 nucleotides line up with TRBD2. CDR3 length equals 17 residues. Trimming cost V 0 bases and J 1 base; bases outside gene matches: 4. Germline V CDR1 and CDR2: SGHRS, YFSETQ. The CDR3 sequence is CASSLEVSGSGANVLTF. In nucleotides, the CDR3 is TGCGCCAGCAGCTTGGAAGTTAGCGGGTCTGGGGCCAACGTCCTGACTTTC.

The genes are TRBV6-1 and TRBJ1-5; TRBD1 aligns across 10 bases. Unmatched junction bases numbered 2, after V lost 6 bases and J lost 6 bases. Germline CDR1 reads MNHNS; CDR2 reads SASEGT. CDR3 length: 13 residues. For the CDR3, the DNA is TGTGCCAGCAGGTGGACAGGGGGTCAGCCCCAGCATTTT. Translation gives CASRWTGGQPQHF.

The V gene is TRBV4-1, the J gene TRBJ2-1; 8 bases are a match to TRBD2. The CDR3 sequence is 17 residues long. V shed 3 bases, J shed 2 bases, and the junction held 9 bases outside the gene matches. The germline gives CDR1 MGHRA, CDR2 YSYEKL. CDR3 sequence reads: CASSQSVTSGPYNEQFF. The CDR3 DNA reads TGCGCCAGCAGCCAGAGCGTAACTAGCGGCCCCTACAATGAGCAGTTCTTC.

This chain connects TRBV6-4 to TRBJ1-2; possibly TRBD1 for D (5 bases). The CDR3 runs to 13 residues. Trimming shortened V by 6 bases and J by 4 bases, and 12 bases separated the two germline ends. Germline-derived CDR1 and CDR2 are MRHNA and SNTAGT. Written as DNA, the CDR3 is TGTGCCAGCAGGGACGTTCAGGGCTATGGCTACACCTTC. As protein: CASRDVQGYGYTF.

The gene calls are TRBV5-6 and TRBJ2-1; D is uncertain. This CDR3 is built from 13 residues. V gave up 6 bases and J gave up 5 bases, with 12 bases separating them. Germline V gene data show CDR1 as SGHDT and CDR2 as YYEEEE. As DNA, the CDR3 is TGTGCCAGCACCAGGACCCTAAACAATGAGCAGTTCTTC. Protein product: CASTRTLNNEQFF.

This clone has only one observation. This chain connects TRBV7-2 to TRBJ2-2; possibly TRBD1 for D (8 bases). Germline CDR1 SGHTA, CDR2 FQGNSA. The length of the CDR3 is 16 residues. Trimming stripped 4 bases from V and 5 bases from J, with 17 bases between. CDR3 nucleotides: TGTGCCAGCAGCTCAGGACAGGGAGGGGTGACCGGGGAGCTGTTTTTT. Translated: CASSSGQGGVTGELFF.

V usage is TRBV5-1 and J usage is TRBJ2-3, with D perhaps assigned TRBD1 or TRBD2 (5 bases each). The CDR3 has 15 residues. V lost 4 bases and J 2 bases, leaving 14 bases between the germline ends. Germline V gene lookup returns CDR1 SGHRS and CDR2 YFSETQ. This CDR3 is CASSPGRISTDTQYF. The DNA of the CDR3 is TGCGCCAGCAGCCCGGGACGAATTTCCACAGATACGCAGTATTTT.

The V call is TRBV5-4, the J call TRBJ2-2, with D unclear. Germline loops: CDR1 SGHNT, CDR2 YYREEE (reference sequence). The CDR3 contains 12 residues. Trimming pared 0 bases from V and 7 bases from J, leaving 4 bases between. The CDR3 DNA reads TGTGCCAGCAGCTTGGGGCACGGGGAGCTGTTTTTT. This encodes CASSLGHGELFF.

This sequence joins TRBV15 and TRBJ2-7; D is possibly TRBD1 (6 bases). The V gene's germline CDR1 is LNHNV and CDR2 YYDKDF (reference sequence). The germline V and J ends were trimmed by 5 bases and 4 bases, with 15 bases remaining between them. The CDR3 spans 14 residues. Written as DNA, the CDR3 is TGTGCCACCAGCGGAGGCAGGGGAGCTTACGAGCAGTACTTC. Translated, it gives CATSGGRGAYEQYF.

The V call is TRBV30, the J call TRBJ2-2, with D maybe TRBD2 (5 bases). The CDR3 runs 15 residues. V shed 2 bases and J shed 2 bases, with 12 bases lying between them. Germline CDR1 GTSNPN, CDR2 SVGIG (reference sequence). In nucleotides, the CDR3 is TGTGCCTGGAGTATGGGGAGATTAAACACCGGGGAGCTGTTTTTT. Translation gives CAWSMGRLNTGELFF.

CDR3 region: CSVDTSGHFITTYEQYF. For the CDR3, the DNA is TGCAGCGTTGACACTAGCGGGCACTTCATCACAACCTACGAGCAGTACTTC. The chain links TRBV29-1 to TRBJ2-7, with TRBD2 identical over 9 bases. The trim removed 3 bases at V and 2 bases at J, leaving 14 bases unmatched. CDR3 size: 17 residues. CDR1 is SQVTM and CDR2 is ANQGSEA in the germline V gene.

This chain joins TRBV7-2 and TRBJ2-2; D might be TRBD1 (6 bases). Germline-derived CDR1 and CDR2 are SGHTA and FQGNSA. The CDR3 has 15 amino acids. Trimming shortened V by 3 bases and J by 4 bases, and 12 bases separated the two germline ends. CDR3 region: CASSFRQGSTGELFF. DNA of the CDR3: TGTGCCAGCAGCTTTCGGCAGGGGTCCACCGGGGAGCTGTTTTTT.